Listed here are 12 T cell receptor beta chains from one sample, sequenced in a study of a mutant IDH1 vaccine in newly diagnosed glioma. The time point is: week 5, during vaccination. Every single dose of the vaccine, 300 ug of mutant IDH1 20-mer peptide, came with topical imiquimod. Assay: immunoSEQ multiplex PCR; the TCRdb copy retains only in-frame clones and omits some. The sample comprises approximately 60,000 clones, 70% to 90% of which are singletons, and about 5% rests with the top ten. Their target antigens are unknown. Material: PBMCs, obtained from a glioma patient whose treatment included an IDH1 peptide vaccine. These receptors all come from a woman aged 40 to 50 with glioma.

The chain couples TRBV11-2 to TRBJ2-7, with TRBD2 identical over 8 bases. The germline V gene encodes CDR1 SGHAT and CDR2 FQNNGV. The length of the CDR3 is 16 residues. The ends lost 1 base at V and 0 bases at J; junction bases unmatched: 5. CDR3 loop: CASSLVAGHSSYEQYF. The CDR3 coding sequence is TGTGCCAGCAGCTTAGTAGCGGGGCATAGCTCCTACGAGCAGTACTTC.

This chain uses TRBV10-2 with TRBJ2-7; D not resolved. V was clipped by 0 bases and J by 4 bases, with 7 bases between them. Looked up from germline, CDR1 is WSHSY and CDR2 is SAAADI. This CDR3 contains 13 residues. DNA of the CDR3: TGCGCCAGCAGTGAGTCGGACGTATACGAGCAGTACTTC. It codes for CASSESDVYEQYF.

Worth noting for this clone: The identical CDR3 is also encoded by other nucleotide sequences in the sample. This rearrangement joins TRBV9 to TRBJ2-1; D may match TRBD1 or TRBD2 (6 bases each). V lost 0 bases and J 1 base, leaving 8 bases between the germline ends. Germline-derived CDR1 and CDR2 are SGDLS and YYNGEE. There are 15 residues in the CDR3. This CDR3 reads CASSVGGGSYNEQFF. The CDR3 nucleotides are TGTGCCAGCAGCGTAGGAGGGGGGTCCTACAATGAGCAGTTCTTC.

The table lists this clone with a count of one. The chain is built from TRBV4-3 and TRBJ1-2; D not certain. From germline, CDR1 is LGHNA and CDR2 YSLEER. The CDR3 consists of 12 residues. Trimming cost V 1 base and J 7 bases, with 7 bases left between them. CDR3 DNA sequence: TGCGCCAGCAGCCAAGGGAGAGTTGGCTACACCTTC. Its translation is CASSQGRVGYTF.

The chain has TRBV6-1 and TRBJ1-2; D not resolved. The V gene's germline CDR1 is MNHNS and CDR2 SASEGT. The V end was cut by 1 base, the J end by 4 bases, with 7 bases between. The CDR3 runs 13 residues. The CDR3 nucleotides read TGTGCCAGCAGTGAAGGGCGATCCTATGGCTACACCTTC. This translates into CASSEGRSYGYTF.

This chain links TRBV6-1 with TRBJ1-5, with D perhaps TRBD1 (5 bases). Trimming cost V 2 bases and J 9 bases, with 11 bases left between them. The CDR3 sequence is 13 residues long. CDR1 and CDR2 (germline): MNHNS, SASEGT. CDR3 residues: CASSEWGLRPQHF. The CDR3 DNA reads TGTGCCAGCAGTGAATGGGGCCTCCGGCCCCAGCATTTT.

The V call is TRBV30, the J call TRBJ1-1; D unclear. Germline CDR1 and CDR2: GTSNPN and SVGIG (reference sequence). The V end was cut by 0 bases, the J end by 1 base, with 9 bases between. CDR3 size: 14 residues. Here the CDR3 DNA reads TGTGCCTGGAGTGTACGCCTAGGGAACACTGAAGCTTTCTTT. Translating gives CAWSVRLGNTEAFF.

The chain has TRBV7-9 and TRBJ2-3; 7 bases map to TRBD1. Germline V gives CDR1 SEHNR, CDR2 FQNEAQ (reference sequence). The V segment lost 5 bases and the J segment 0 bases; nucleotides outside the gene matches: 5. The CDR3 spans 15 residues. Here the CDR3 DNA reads TGTGCCAGCAGCCCGAGGGGGCAGAGCACAGATACGCAGTATTTT. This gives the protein CASSPRGQSTDTQYF.

CDR3 sequence reads: CASSYEASGRYEQFF. CDR3 bases: TGTGCCAGCAGTTACGAGGCTAGCGGGAGATATGAGCAGTTCTTC. The chain employs TRBV6-5 and TRBJ2-1, with 10 positions matching TRBD2. The CDR3 covers 15 residues. Unmatched junction bases numbered 6, after V lost 2 bases and J lost 8 bases. Germline V lookup: CDR1 MNHEY, CDR2 SVGAGI.

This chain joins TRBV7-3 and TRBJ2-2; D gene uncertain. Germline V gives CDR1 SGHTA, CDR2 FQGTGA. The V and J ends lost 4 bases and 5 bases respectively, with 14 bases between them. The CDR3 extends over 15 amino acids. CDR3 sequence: CASSSSYGQTGELFF. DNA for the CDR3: TGTGCCAGCAGCTCCAGCTATGGGCAAACCGGGGAGCTGTTTTTT. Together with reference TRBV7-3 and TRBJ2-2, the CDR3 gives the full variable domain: GAGVSQTPSNKVTEKGKYVELRCDPISGHTALYWYRQSLGQGPEFLIYFQGTGAADDSGLPNDRFFAVRPEGSVSTLKIQRTERGDSAVYLCASSSSYGQTGELFFGEGSRLTVL.

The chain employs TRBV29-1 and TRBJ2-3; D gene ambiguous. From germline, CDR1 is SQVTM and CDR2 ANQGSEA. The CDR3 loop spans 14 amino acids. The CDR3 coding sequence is TGCTCCGCGAGAGGCGTCTTCAGGACAGATACGCAGTATTTT. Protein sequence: CSARGVFRTDTQYF.

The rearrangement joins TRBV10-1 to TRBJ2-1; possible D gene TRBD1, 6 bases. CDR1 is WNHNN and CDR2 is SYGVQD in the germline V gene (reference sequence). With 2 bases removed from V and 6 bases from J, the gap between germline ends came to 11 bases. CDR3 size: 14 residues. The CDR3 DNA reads TGCGCCAGCAGTGAGCCGGGGACAAGCAATGAGCAGTTCTTC. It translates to CASSEPGTSNEQFF.